Sequencing of this TCR beta chain was carried out in a study of early T cells in non-severe SARS-CoV-2 infection. This clonotype was recorded many times. Unique molecular identifier tags were affixed to discrete cDNA molecules. TCRdb re-derived calls from the 5' RACE reads in MiXCR, one entry per CDR3 protein. This table has over 25,000 distinct CDR3 sequences, approximately 5% appearing once. The CDR3 sequence is 15 residues long. Germline loops: CDR1 MNHEY, CDR2 SVGAGI. V dropped 9 bases and J dropped 2; count of bases not matched to a gene: 12. Sequencing was carried out using whole blood. The chain recombines TRBV6-5 with TRBJ2-5; 7 bases match TRBD2. The origin of this receptor is an adult who was a healthcare worker with PCR-confirmed SARS-CoV-2 infection or an uninfected control (not recorded which). CDR3 protein: CASWVRGDSQETQYF. Written as DNA, the CDR3 is TGTGCCAGTTGGGTTCGGGGGGATTCTCAAGAGACCCAGTACTTC.